The 19 T cell receptor beta chains below were found in one sample sequenced in a study of T cells after yellow fever vaccination (dated by TCRdb to about 2019). The protocol used for the library was 5' RACE. The sequencing machine was an Illumina NovaSeq 6000. TCRdb reprocessing: public reads trimmed at Q25 with fastp, clones called with MiXCR, in-frame beta chains kept. Rows with one shared CDR3 protein collapse into an entry with the most common genes and DNA. The sample yields approximately 150,000 distinct CDR3 sequences; roughly 9% were counted once. The ten most abundant clones make up around 40% of the sample. The treatment or condition label on this specimen signifies: live attenuated yellow fever vaccine strain. Sequencing was performed on CD8+ T cells sorted from PBMCs, taken 45 days after the yellow fever booster vaccination. The receptors here all came from a young man who received the YFV17D yellow fever vaccine.

Notes on this clonotype: A read error may produce the germline difference seen at one junction end. The DNA for the CDR3 is TGTGCTAGCAGCCTCGCCCTCCAAGAGGGGCTGCAAGAGACCCAGTACTTC. Its translation is CASSLALQEGLQETQYF. V gene TRBV7-7 combines with J gene TRBJ2-5; D may be TRBD1 or TRBD2 (5 bases each). The germline gives CDR1 SSHAT, CDR2 FNYEAQ (reference sequence). This CDR3 region has 17 residues.

V usage is TRBV28 and J usage is TRBJ2-7, with a tentative D call TRBD1 (6 bases). With 2 bases removed from V and 0 bases from J, the gap between germline ends came to 14 bases. The CDR3 extends over 16 amino acids. CDR1 is MDHEN and CDR2 is SYDVKM in the germline V gene. CDR3 residues: CASSLNRDTYSYEQYV. The CDR3 DNA reads TGTGCCAGCAGTTTAAACCGGGACACTTACTCCTACGAGCAGTACGTC.

This chain uses TRBV11-1 with TRBJ2-5; 7 bases are a match to TRBD1. This CDR3 region has 13 residues. V dropped 8 bases and J dropped 6; count of bases not matched to a gene: 9. Germline-derived CDR1 and CDR2 are SGHAT and FQDESV (reference sequence). The CDR3 protein is CASVDRVLKTQYF. The CDR3 DNA is TGTGCCAGCGTCGACAGGGTTTTAAAGACCCAGTACTTC.

The chain is built from TRBV6-1 and TRBJ1-1; the D gene is possibly TRBD1 (5 bases). This CDR3 comprises 15 residues. V lost 3 bases to trimming and J lost 5 bases, with 16 bases between them. CDR1 and CDR2 (germline): MNHNS, SASEGT. This chain's CDR3 is CASSDGFGGRTEAFF. The CDR3 nucleotides read TGTGCCAGCAGTGATGGGTTCGGGGGACGGACTGAAGCTTTCTTT.

The V and J genes are TRBV6-6 and TRBJ2-7; possible D gene TRBD1, 5 bases. The CDR3 has 14 amino acids. V was pared by 0 bases and J by 2 bases, with 8 bases between. The germline V gene has CDR1 MNHNY and CDR2 SVGAGI (reference sequence). Here the CDR3 reads CASSYSDSTYEQYF. The CDR3 DNA reads as TGTGCCAGCAGTTACTCCGACAGCACCTACGAGCAGTACTTC.

This clonotype was observed at least ten times. The V and J genes are TRBV19 and TRBJ2-1; tentatively, D is TRBD1 or TRBD2 (5 bases each). Germline CDR1 is LNHDA and CDR2 is SQIVND (reference sequence). V lost 4 bases to trimming and J lost 7 bases, with 11 bases between them. This CDR3 comprises 13 residues. The CDR3 DNA is TGTGCCAGTAGTACCGGGACCGGGAATGAGCAGTTCTTC. Translation gives CASSTGTGNEQFF. Full variable domain (remainder filled in from reference TRBV19 and TRBJ2-1): DGGITQSPKYLFRKEGQNVTLSCEQNLNHDAMYWYRQDPGQGLRLIYYSQIVNDFQKGDIAEGYSVSREKKESFPLTVTSAQKNPTAFYLCASSTGTGNEQFFGPGTRLTVL.

The genes are TRBV6-2 or TRBV6-3 and TRBJ2-1; possibly TRBD2 for D (7 bases). The ends were cut back, 7 bases at V and 10 bases at J, with 23 bases in the middle. The V gene's germline CDR1 is MNHEY and CDR2 SVGEGT. The CDR3 consists of 15 residues. The DNA for the CDR3 is TGTGCCAGCATTGAGGGGGACTACTCGGGAGGCGAGCAGTTCTTC. It translates to CASIEGDYSGGEQFF.

This chain links TRBV5-5 with TRBJ1-3; TRBD1 matches at 7 bases. Looked up from germline, CDR1 is SGHKS and CDR2 is YYEKEE (reference sequence). CDR3 length: 15 amino acids. Trimming took 4 bases from V and 0 from J; bases not matched to a gene: 4. Here the CDR3 DNA reads TGTGCCAGCAGCCCGGGACAGAGCTCTGGAAACACCATATATTTT. This codes for CASSPGQSSGNTIYF.

This clonotype was counted only a few times. The chain uses TRBV6-5 and TRBJ1-2; TRBD1 agrees at 10 bases. Germline trimming cut 0 bases from V and 3 bases from J; bases unmatched to any gene: 7. This CDR3 contains 17 residues. In germline, CDR1 is MNHEY, CDR2 SVGAGI. This CDR3 is CASSYSGTGDLDYGYTF. Written as DNA, the CDR3 is TGTGCCAGCAGTTACTCGGGGACAGGGGATTTAGACTATGGCTACACCTTC.

This clonotype was detected many times. The J gene is TRBJ1-2, the V gene TRBV25-1; maybe TRBD1 (6 bases). The CDR3 runs to 22 residues. CDR1 and CDR2 from the germline V gene are MGHDK and SYGVNS. Deletions cut 3 bases from V and 0 bases from J, with 32 bases between. CDR3 in amino acids: CASSDLTGTWSAEGVPNYGYTF. The CDR3 DNA follows: TGTGCCAGCAGTGATCTAACCGGGACATGGAGCGCCGAAGGGGTACCTAACTATGGCTACACCTTC.

The sample holds a few counts of this clonotype. The chain recombines TRBV7-2 with TRBJ2-5, with D possibly being TRBD2 (6 bases). V lost 5 bases, J lost 5 bases, and 18 bases lay in between. The length of the CDR3 is 15 residues. CDR1 SGHTA and CDR2 FQGNSA come from the germline V gene. The CDR3 protein is CASSPPGGVVETQYF. The DNA for the CDR3 is TGTGCCAGCAGCCCCCCGGGCGGGGTCGTGGAGACCCAGTACTTC.

This clonotype was counted between two and nine times. The rearrangement uses TRBV10-3 and TRBJ1-1; D may be TRBD1 (6 bases). The CDR3 contains 15 residues. The V gene's germline CDR1 is ENHRY and CDR2 SYGVKD. V lost 5 bases and J lost 3, with 16 bases in between. The CDR3 spells CAISTSRTDHTEAFF. In nucleotides, the CDR3 is TGTGCCATCAGTACTTCCCGGACAGACCACACTGAAGCTTTCTTT.

This clonotype has a single count. One base away lies a much larger clone, so this may be a sequencing read error. V usage is TRBV13 and J usage is TRBJ2-3; D not certain. V gave up 0 bases and J gave up 4 bases, with 5 bases separating them. The CDR3 loop spans 13 amino acids. Per germline, CDR1 PRHDT and CDR2 FYEKMQ (reference sequence). The CDR3 is CASSLGFADTQYF. Written as DNA, the CDR3 is TGTGCCAGCAGCTTAGGGTTCGCAGATACGCAGTATTTT. The full variable domain, in which reference TRBV13 and TRBJ2-3 provide the parts outside the CDR3, is AAGVIQSPRHLIKEKRETATLKCYPIPRHDTVYWYQQGPGQDPQFLISFYEKMQSDKGSIPDRFSAQQFSDYHSELNMSSLELGDSALYFCASSLGFADTQYFGPGTRLTVL.

The sample holds a few counts of this clonotype. The chain joins TRBV9 to TRBJ2-1, with D perhaps TRBD1 or TRBD2 (6 bases each). The germline gives CDR1 SGDLS, CDR2 YYNGEE. The CDR3 length is 17 residues. Trimming took 0 bases from V and 5 from J, leaving 18 bases between them. The CDR3 DNA reads TGTGCCAGCAGCGTAGGGGGGGCCGCAGGAACGCACAATGAGCAGTTCTTC. It yields the protein CASSVGGAAGTHNEQFF.

The rearrangement uses TRBV4-1 and TRBJ1-5; D may be TRBD1 (5 bases). Trimming cost V 0 bases and J 0 bases, with 6 bases left between them. Looked up from germline, CDR1 is MGHRA and CDR2 is YSYEKL. The CDR3 contains 15 residues. The CDR3 coding sequence is TGCGCCAGCAGCCAAGAAACAGGTAGCAATCAGCCCCAGCATTTT. Its protein product is CASSQETGSNQPQHF.

In this sample, this clonotype turned up a few times. This chain joins TRBV7-9 and TRBJ2-4, with 10 bases aligning to TRBD1. This CDR3 is 15 amino acids long. Losses at the gene ends were 5 bases for V and 8 bases for J; bases not matched to a gene: 9. Per germline, CDR1 SEHNR and CDR2 FQNEAQ (reference sequence). The CDR3 DNA follows: TGTGCCAGCAGCGCCTTAGCCGGGACAGGGGACATTCAGTACTTC. Amino acid sequence: CASSALAGTGDIQYF.

This clonotype was detected only a few times. The rearrangement uses TRBV5-5 and TRBJ1-2, with D possibly being TRBD1 (6 bases). The CDR3 contains 15 residues. V was trimmed by 0 bases and J by 3 bases, leaving 12 bases between them. Germline assignment: CDR1 SGHKS and CDR2 YYEKEE (reference sequence). The CDR3 spells CASSLAAGDYYGYTF. The CDR3 bases are TGTGCCAGCAGCTTGGCCGCAGGGGACTACTATGGCTACACCTTC. Complete variable domain (other parts from reference TRBV5-5 and TRBJ1-2): DAGVTQSPTHLIKTRGQQVTLRCSPISGHKSVSWYQQVLGQGPQFIFQYYEKEERGRGNFPDRFSARQFPNYSSELNVNALLLGDSALYLCASSLAAGDYYGYTFGSGTRLTVV.

This clonotype was seen a handful of times. The genes are TRBV7-9 and TRBJ1-1; weak D call: TRBD1 (5 bases). Trimming shortened V by 6 bases and J by 4 bases, and 9 bases separated the two germline ends. The length of the CDR3 is 12 residues. Looked up from germline, CDR1 is SEHNR and CDR2 is FQNEAQ (reference sequence). In nucleotides, the CDR3 is TGTGCCAGCAGAGGGGCGGGCACTGAAGCTTTCTTT. It specifies CASRGAGTEAFF.

This clonotype was counted only a few times. The chain has TRBV7-9 and TRBJ1-2; no clear D. Germline CDR1 reads SEHNR; CDR2 reads FQNEAQ (reference sequence). There are 15 residues in the CDR3. V lost 5 bases and J lost 2, with 15 bases in between. CDR3 in amino acids: CASSRVATENYGYTF. As DNA, the CDR3 is TGTGCCAGCAGCCGCGTTGCGACGGAAAACTATGGCTACACCTTC.